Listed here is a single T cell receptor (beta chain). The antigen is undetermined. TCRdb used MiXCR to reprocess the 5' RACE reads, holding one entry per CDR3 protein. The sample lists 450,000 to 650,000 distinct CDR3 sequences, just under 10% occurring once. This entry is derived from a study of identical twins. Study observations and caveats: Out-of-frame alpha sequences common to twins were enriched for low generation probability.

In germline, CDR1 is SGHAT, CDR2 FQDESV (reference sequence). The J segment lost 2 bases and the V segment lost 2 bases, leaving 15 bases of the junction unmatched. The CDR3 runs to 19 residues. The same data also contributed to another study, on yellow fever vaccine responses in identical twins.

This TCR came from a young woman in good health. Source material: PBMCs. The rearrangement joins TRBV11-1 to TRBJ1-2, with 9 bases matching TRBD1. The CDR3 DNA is TGTGCCAGCAGCTTAAGAGGGGGGGACAGGGTCGGAGCGAACTATGGCTACACCTTC. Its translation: CASSLRGGDRVGANYGYTF.